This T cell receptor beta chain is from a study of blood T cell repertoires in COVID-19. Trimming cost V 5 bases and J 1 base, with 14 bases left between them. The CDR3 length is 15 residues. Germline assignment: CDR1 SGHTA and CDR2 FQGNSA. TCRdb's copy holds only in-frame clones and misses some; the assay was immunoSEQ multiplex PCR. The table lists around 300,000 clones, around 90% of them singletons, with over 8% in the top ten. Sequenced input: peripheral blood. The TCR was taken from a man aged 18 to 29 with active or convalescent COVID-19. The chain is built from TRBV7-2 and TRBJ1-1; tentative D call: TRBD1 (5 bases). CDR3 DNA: TGTGCCAGCAGCCCATGGGCGGACAAGAACACTGAAGCTTTCTTT. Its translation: CASSPWADKNTEAFF.